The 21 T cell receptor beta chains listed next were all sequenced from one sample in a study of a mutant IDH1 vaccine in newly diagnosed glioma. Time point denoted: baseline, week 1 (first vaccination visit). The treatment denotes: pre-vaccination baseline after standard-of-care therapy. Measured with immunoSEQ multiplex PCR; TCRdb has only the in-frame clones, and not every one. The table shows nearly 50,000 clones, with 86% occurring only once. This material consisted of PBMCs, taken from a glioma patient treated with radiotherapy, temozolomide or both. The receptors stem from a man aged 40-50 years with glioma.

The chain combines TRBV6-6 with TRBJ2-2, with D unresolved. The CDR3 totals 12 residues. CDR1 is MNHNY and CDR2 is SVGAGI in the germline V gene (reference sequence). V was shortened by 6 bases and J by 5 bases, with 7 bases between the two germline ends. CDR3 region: CASSRLTGELFF. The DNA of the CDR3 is TGTGCCAGCAGCCGCCTTACCGGGGAGCTGTTTTTT.

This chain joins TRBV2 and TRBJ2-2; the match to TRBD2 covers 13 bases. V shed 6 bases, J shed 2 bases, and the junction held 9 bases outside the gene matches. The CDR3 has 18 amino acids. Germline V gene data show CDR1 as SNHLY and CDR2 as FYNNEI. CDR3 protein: CASRENPGLAGNTGELFF. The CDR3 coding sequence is TGTGCCAGCAGGGAAAACCCGGGACTAGCGGGAAACACCGGGGAGCTGTTTTTT. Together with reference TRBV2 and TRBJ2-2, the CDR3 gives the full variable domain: EPEVTQTPSHQVTQMGQEVILRCVPISNHLYFYWYRQILGQKVEFLVSFYNNEISEKSEIFDDQFSVERPDGSNFTLKIRSTKLEDSAMYFCASRENPGLAGNTGELFFGEGSRLTVL.

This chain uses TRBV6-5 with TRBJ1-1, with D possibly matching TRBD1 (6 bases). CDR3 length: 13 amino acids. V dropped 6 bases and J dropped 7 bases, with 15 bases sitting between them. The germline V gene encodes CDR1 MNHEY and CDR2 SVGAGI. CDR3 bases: TGTGCCAGCAGCCCCCAAGGGGGAGGTGAAGCTTTCTTT. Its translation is CASSPQGGGEAFF.

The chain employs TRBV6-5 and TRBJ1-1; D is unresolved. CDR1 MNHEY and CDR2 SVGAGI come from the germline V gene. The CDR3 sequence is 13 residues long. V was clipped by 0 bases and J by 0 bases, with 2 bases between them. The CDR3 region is CASSYSLNTEAFF. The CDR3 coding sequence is TGTGCCAGCAGTTACTCCCTGAACACTGAAGCTTTCTTT.

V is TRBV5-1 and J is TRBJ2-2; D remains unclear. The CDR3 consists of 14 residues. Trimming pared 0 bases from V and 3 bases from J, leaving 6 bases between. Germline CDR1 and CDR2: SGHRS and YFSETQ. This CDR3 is CASSLDRDTGELFF. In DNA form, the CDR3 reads TGCGCCAGCAGCTTGGATAGGGACACCGGGGAGCTGTTTTTT. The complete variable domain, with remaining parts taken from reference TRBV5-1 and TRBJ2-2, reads KAGVTQTPRYLIKTRGQQVTLSCSPISGHRSVSWYQQTPGQGLQFLFEYFSETQRNKGNFPGRFSGRQFSNSRSEMNVSTLELGDSALYLCASSLDRDTGELFFGEGSRLTVL.

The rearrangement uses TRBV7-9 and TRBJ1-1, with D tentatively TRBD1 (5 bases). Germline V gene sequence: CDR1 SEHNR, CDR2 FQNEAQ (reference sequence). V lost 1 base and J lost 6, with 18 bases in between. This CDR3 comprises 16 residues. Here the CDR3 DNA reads TGTGCCAGCAGCTTAGGGTCACGGGGCGGGGAGGCTGAAGCTTTCTTT. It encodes CASSLGSRGGEAEAFF.

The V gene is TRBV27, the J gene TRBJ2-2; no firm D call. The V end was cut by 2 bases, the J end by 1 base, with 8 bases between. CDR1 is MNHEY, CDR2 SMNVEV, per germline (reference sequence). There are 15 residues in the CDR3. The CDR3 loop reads CASSLRLVNTGELFF. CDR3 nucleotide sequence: TGTGCCAGCAGTTTACGGTTGGTGAACACCGGGGAGCTGTTTTTT.

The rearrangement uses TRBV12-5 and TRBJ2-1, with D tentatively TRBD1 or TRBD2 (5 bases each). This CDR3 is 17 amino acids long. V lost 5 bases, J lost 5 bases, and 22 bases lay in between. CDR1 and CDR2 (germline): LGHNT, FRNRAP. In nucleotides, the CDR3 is TGTGCTAGTGGTCGGAACCGGGGCTTGCGCTTTAACAATGAGCAGTTCTTC. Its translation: CASGRNRGLRFNNEQFF.

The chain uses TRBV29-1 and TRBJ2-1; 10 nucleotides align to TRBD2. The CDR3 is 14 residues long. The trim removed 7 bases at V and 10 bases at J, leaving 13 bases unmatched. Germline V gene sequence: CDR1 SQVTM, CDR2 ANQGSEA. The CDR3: CSDKRTSGSLEQFF. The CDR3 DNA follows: TGCAGCGACAAAAGGACTAGCGGCTCACTGGAGCAGTTCTTC.

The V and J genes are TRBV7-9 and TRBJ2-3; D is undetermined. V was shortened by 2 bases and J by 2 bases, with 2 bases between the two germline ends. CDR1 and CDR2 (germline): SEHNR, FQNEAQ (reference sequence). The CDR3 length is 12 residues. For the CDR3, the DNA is TGTGCCAGCAGCTTACCCACAGATACGCAGTATTTT. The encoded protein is CASSLPTDTQYF. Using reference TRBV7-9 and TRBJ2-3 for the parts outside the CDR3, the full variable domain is DTGVSQNPRHKITKRGQNVTFRCDPISEHNRLYWYRQTLGQGPEFLTYFQNEAQLEKSRLLSDRFSAERPKGSFSTLEIQRTEQGDSAMYLCASSLPTDTQYFGPGTRLTVL.

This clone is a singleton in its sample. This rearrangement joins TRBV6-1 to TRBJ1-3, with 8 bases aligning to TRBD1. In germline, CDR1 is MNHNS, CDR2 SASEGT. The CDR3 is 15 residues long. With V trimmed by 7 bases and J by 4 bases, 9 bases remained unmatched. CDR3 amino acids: CASTPRTGPGNTIYF. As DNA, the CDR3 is TGTGCCAGCACCCCCAGGACAGGGCCCGGAAACACCATATATTTT.

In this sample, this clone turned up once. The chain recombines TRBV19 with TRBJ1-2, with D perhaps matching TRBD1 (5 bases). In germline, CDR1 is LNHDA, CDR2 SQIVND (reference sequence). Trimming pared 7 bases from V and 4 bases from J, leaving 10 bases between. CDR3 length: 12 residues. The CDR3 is CASIAGTYGYTF. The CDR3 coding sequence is TGTGCCAGTATTGCAGGGACCTATGGCTACACCTTC.

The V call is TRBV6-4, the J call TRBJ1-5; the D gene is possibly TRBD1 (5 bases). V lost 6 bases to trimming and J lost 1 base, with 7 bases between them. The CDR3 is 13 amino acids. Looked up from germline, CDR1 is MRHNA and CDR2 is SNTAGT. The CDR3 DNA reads TGTGCCAGCAGCGGGGGGAGCAATCAGCCCCAGCATTTT. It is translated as CASSGGSNQPQHF.

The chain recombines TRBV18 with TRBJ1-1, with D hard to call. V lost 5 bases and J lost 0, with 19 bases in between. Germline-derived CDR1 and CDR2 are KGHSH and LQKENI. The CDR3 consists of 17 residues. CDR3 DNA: TGTGCCAGCTCATCCTTGAGGGAGTTGTTAATGAACACTGAAGCTTTCTTT. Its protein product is CASSSLRELLMNTEAFF.

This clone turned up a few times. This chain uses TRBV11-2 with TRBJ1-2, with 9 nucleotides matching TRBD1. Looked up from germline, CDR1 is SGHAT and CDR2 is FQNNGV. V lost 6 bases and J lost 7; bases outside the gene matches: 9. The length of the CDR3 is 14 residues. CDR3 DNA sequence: TGTGCCAGCAGACCCACAGGGGGCGCCGGTGGCTACACCTTC. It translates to CASRPTGGAGGYTF.

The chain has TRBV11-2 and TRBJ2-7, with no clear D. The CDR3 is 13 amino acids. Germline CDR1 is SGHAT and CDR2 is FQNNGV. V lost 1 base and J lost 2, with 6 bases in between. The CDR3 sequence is CASSLGFPYEQYF. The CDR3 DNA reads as TGTGCCAGCAGCTTAGGATTCCCCTACGAGCAGTACTTC.

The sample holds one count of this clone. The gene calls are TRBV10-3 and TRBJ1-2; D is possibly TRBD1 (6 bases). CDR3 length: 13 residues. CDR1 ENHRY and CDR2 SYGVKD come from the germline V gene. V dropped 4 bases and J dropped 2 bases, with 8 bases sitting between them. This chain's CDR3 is CAISAGANYGYTF. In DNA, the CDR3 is TGTGCCATCAGTGCAGGGGCAAACTATGGCTACACCTTC.

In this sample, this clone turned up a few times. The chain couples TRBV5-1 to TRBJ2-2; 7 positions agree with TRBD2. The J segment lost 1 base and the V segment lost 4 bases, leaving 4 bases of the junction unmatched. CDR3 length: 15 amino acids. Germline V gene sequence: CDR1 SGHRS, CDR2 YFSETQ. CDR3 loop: CASSMLAGNTGELFF. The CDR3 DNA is TGCGCCAGCAGCATGTTAGCGGGGAACACCGGGGAGCTGTTTTTT.

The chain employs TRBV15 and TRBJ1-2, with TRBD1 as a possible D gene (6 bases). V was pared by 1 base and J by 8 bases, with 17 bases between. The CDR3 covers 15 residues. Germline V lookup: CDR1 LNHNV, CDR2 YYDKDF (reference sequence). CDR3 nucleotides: TGTGCCACCAGCAGAGGACCCACAGGGTCTTGGGGCTACACCTTC. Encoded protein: CATSRGPTGSWGYTF.

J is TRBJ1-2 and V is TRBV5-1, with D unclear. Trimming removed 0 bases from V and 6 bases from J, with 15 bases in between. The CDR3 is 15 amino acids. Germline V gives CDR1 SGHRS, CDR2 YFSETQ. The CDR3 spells CASSLVIGQVDGYTF. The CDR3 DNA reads TGCGCCAGCAGCTTGGTTATCGGCCAAGTGGATGGCTACACCTTC.

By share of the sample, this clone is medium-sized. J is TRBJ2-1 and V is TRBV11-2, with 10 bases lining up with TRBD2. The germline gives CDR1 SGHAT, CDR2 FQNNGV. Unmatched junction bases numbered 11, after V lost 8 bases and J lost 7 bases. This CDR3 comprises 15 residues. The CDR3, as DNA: TGTGCCAGCTGCCGGGTTAGCGGGAGGTTTAATGAGCAGTTCTTC. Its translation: CASCRVSGRFNEQFF.